The 14 T cell receptor beta chains presented below share a single source sample, sequenced in a study of OX40 agonist ivuxolimab in advanced cancers. The table came from immunoSEQ multiplex PCR; TCRdb's copy has only in-frame clones and leaves some out. This sample carries roughly 15,000 clones, over 70% of them seen once, and the ten largest clones take about 36%. This specimen was CD4+ or CD8+ T cells sorted from blood, taken in a trial of the OX40 agonist ivuxolimab. The receptor source for this set is an adult with an advanced solid tumor such as melanoma, head and neck, liver or kidney cancer.

The chain has TRBV7-8 and TRBJ1-5; D is ambiguous. This CDR3 comprises 17 residues. Trimming cost V 1 base and J 0 bases, with 13 bases left between them. In germline, CDR1 is SGHVS, CDR2 FQNEAQ. The CDR3 reads CASSLEGVADSNQPQHF. The CDR3 DNA sequence: TGTGCCAGCAGCTTAGAAGGTGTGGCGGATAGCAATCAGCCCCAGCATTTT.

The rearrangement uses TRBV28 and TRBJ1-2; 7 nucleotides agree with TRBD1. Germline assignment: CDR1 MDHEN and CDR2 SYDVKM. The trim removed 5 bases at V and 4 bases at J, leaving 4 bases unmatched. The CDR3 spans 13 residues. CDR3 DNA sequence: TGTGCCAGCAGTCTGCAGGGGGTCTATGGCTACACCTTC. Translation: CASSLQGVYGYTF.

DNA of the CDR3: TGTGCCAGCAGTTACTCGCCAGGGGTGGGCACAGATACGCAGTATTTT. Translating it yields CASSYSPGVGTDTQYF. The genes are TRBV6-5 and TRBJ2-3; weak D call: TRBD1 (6 bases). Trimming left V 0 bases short and J 1 base short, with 11 bases between. The CDR3 has 16 residues. Germline CDR1 reads MNHEY; CDR2 reads SVGAGI.

The count of this clone is one. This chain links TRBV6-4 with TRBJ2-6; D may be TRBD1 or TRBD2 (5 bases each). The V gene lost 0 bases and the J gene lost 0 bases, with 9 bases spanning the gap. The CDR3 is made up of 17 amino acids. In germline, CDR1 is MRHNA, CDR2 SNTAGT. The CDR3 sequence is CASSDSPGTSGANVLTF. The CDR3 nucleotides read TGTGCCAGCAGTGACTCCCCCGGGACCTCTGGGGCCAACGTCCTGACTTTC.

This chain joins TRBV5-5 and TRBJ2-7; D may be TRBD1 (6 bases). Trimming removed 3 bases at V and 4 bases at J, with 11 bases between. This CDR3 has 13 amino acids. The germline V gene has CDR1 SGHKS and CDR2 YYEKEE (reference sequence). As DNA, the CDR3 is TGTGCCAGCAGCTACCCGGACAGTTACGAGCAGTACTTC. Its translation is CASSYPDSYEQYF.

The rearrangement links TRBV15 to TRBJ2-3; D remains unclear. The CDR3 is 17 amino acids. Germline CDR1 reads LNHNV; CDR2 reads YYDKDF (reference sequence). Trimming cost V 0 bases and J 3 bases, with 16 bases left between them. CDR3 sequence: CATSRDWAQDWTDTQYF. CDR3 coding DNA: TGTGCCACCAGCAGAGATTGGGCCCAAGACTGGACAGATACGCAGTATTTT.

The chain has TRBV6-6 and TRBJ1-1; D gene uncertain. There are 13 residues in the CDR3. Germline assignment: CDR1 MNHNY and CDR2 SVGAGI (reference sequence). Trimming took 6 bases from V and 0 from J, leaving 8 bases between them. For the CDR3, the DNA is TGTGCCAGCAGCTCAATCATGAACACTGAAGCTTTCTTT. Translation: CASSSIMNTEAFF.

This clone was counted a few times. V and J are TRBV7-9 and TRBJ2-3, with D tentatively TRBD1 or TRBD2 (6 bases each). With 1 base removed from V and 4 bases from J, the gap between germline ends came to 18 bases. From germline, CDR1 is SEHNR and CDR2 FQNEAQ (reference sequence). The CDR3 is 17 residues long. The CDR3 DNA reads TGTGCCAGCAGCTTAGAGGGGGAGGATTGGGTTTCAGATACGCAGTATTTT. Translating it yields CASSLEGEDWVSDTQYF. The variable domain in full, completed from reference TRBV7-9 and TRBJ2-3, reads DTGVSQNPRHKITKRGQNVTFRCDPISEHNRLYWYRQTLGQGPEFLTYFQNEAQLEKSRLLSDRFSAERPKGSFSTLEIQRTEQGDSAMYLCASSLEGEDWVSDTQYFGPGTRLTVL.

The chain joins TRBV19 to TRBJ1-2; D ambiguous. CDR3 size: 16 residues. From germline, CDR1 is LNHDA and CDR2 SQIVND (reference sequence). The V and J ends lost 7 bases and 2 bases respectively, with 20 bases between them. The CDR3 DNA follows: TGTGCCAGTACCCATTATTGGCCGGAAAAGAACTATGGCTACACCTTC. Translating it yields CASTHYWPEKNYGYTF.

The J gene is TRBJ2-2, the V gene TRBV7-9; 7 bases align to TRBD2. CDR1 and CDR2 (germline): SEHNR, FQNEAQ (reference sequence). The CDR3 contains 17 residues. Trimming took 8 bases from V and 1 from J; bases not matched to a gene: 13. The CDR3 coding sequence is TGTGCCAGCTCTCTCGAAGGGGCGGGGGTGAACACCGGGGAGCTGTTTTTT. Protein sequence: CASSLEGAGVNTGELFF. Full variable domain (outside the CDR3, taken from reference TRBV7-9 and TRBJ2-2): DTGVSQNPRHKITKRGQNVTFRCDPISEHNRLYWYRQTLGQGPEFLTYFQNEAQLEKSRLLSDRFSAERPKGSFSTLEIQRTEQGDSAMYLCASSLEGAGVNTGELFFGEGSRLTVL.

The chain links TRBV5-4 to TRBJ2-7; 7 bases map to TRBD2. V was pared by 4 bases and J by 5 bases, with 6 bases of the junction left unmatched. Germline V gene data show CDR1 as SGHNT and CDR2 as YYREEE (reference sequence). The CDR3 runs 13 residues. The DNA of the CDR3 is TGTGCCAGCAGCGGGCGGGGGTTTCACGAGCAGTACTTC. This codes for CASSGRGFHEQYF.

This chain uses TRBV6-5 with TRBJ2-7, with 7 nucleotides matching TRBD1. The CDR3 is 15 amino acids. Germline values: CDR1 MNHEY, CDR2 SVGAGI. The trim removed 2 bases at V and 2 bases at J, leaving 6 bases unmatched. The CDR3, as DNA: TGTGCCAGCAGTTACGCTACAGGGGAAGCCTACGAGCAGTACTTC. It translates to CASSYATGEAYEQYF.

This clone is a singleton in its sample. The chain recombines TRBV4-3 with TRBJ2-2, with D perhaps matching TRBD1 (6 bases). Looked up from germline, CDR1 is LGHNA and CDR2 is YSLEER. This CDR3 has 15 amino acids. V shed 2 bases and J shed 5 bases, with 12 bases lying between them. The CDR3 spells CASSQSTRGTGELFF. Written as DNA, the CDR3 is TGCGCCAGCAGCCAATCGACCAGGGGTACCGGGGAGCTGTTTTTT.

This clone is deemed medium-sized. The chain links TRBV27 to TRBJ1-5, with D hard to call. V shed 5 bases and J shed 0 bases, with 8 bases lying between them. In germline, CDR1 is MNHEY, CDR2 SMNVEV (reference sequence). The length of the CDR3 is 14 residues. Here the CDR3 reads CASSPLSSNQPQHF. CDR3 sequence (DNA): TGTGCCAGCAGTCCCTTATCTAGCAATCAGCCCCAGCATTTT.